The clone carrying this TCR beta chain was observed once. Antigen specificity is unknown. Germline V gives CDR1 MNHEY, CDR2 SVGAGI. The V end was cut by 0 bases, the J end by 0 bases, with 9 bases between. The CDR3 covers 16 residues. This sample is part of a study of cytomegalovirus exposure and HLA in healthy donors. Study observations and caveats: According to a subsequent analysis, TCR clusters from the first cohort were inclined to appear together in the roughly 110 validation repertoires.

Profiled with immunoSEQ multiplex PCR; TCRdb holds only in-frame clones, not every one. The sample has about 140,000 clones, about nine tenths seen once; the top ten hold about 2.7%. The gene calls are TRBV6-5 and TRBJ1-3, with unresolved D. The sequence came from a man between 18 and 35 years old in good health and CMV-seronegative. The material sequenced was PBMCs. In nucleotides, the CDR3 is TGTGCCAGCAGTTACTCCCAGGTTCCCTCTGGAAACACCATATATTTT. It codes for CASSYSQVPSGNTIYF.